The next 3 T cell receptor beta chains were all read from a single sample in a study of blood T cells in healthy people across ages. Then a second PCR, running roughly 7 to 11 cycles, was carried out with a sample-barcoded 5' primer and a J-beta primer mix. One entry per CDR3 protein results from TCRdb running MiXCR on the 5' RACE reads. The data show approximately 900,000 distinct CDR3 sequences, around 48% seen once. The sequenced material came from blood. These receptors all stem from a man aged 25 to 40 in good health.

There are a few counts of this clonotype. This chain links TRBV7-2 with TRBJ2-6; D gene ambiguous. CDR3 size: 17 residues. V was cut by 1 base and J by 3 bases, with 13 bases left in between. CDR1 SGHTA and CDR2 FQGNSA come from the germline V gene. The CDR3 region has the DNA TGTGCCAGCAGCTTAGATGTGGCATTCAGTGGGGCCAACGTCCTGACTTTC. Its protein product is CASSLDVAFSGANVLTF.

This clonotype has a single count. V gene TRBV2 combines with J gene TRBJ2-7; D remains unclear. Trimming cost V 6 bases and J 1 base, with 16 bases left between them. CDR3 length: 15 residues. CDR1 is SNHLY and CDR2 is FYNNEI in the germline V gene. CDR3 protein: CASSSERTGSYEQYF. CDR3 coding DNA: TGTGCCAGCAGCTCTGAGAGGACCGGTTCCTACGAGCAGTACTTC.

This clonotype was seen many times. The chain combines TRBV7-2 with TRBJ2-1; 15 bases agree with TRBD2. The junction had 9 bases not matched to a gene; V was cut back by 4 bases and J by 8 bases. There are 17 residues in the CDR3. CDR1 and CDR2 from the germline V gene are SGHTA and FQGNSA. CDR3 coding DNA: TGTGCCAGCAGCTCGAGGACTAGCGGGGGGGCCATCGATGAGCAGTTCTTC. Residues: CASSSRTSGGAIDEQFF.